The next 3 T cell receptor beta chains were all read from a single sample in a study of glioma-infiltrating T cells after dendritic cell vaccination. Time point indicated: after dendritic cell vaccination, including at tumor progression/relapse. Profiled with immunoSEQ multiplex PCR; TCRdb holds only in-frame clones, not every one. The sample has around 92,000 clones, around 80% seen once; the top ten hold about 5%. The sample in question was blood, obtained after dendritic cell vaccination. These TCRs come from a human donor with glioblastoma.

This chain joins TRBV5-1 and TRBJ2-4; 8 positions agree with TRBD2. V was clipped by 3 bases and J by 8 bases; unmatched bases: 7. The CDR3 spans 14 residues. Germline CDR1 SGHRS, CDR2 YFSETQ. The CDR3 here is CASSSGRVRDIQYF. CDR3 DNA: TGCGCCAGCAGCTCCGGGAGGGTTCGGGACATTCAGTACTTC.

The J gene is TRBJ1-3, the V gene TRBV6-1, with unresolved D. CDR3 length: 12 amino acids. The germline V gene encodes CDR1 MNHNS and CDR2 SASEGT. Deletions cut 3 bases from V and 3 bases from J, with 3 bases between. Written as DNA, the CDR3 is TGTGCCAGCAGTGACTTTGGAAACACCATATATTTT. Residues: CASSDFGNTIYF.

V gene TRBV6-1 combines with J gene TRBJ1-1; D gene uncertain. Germline lookup yields CDR1 MNHNS and CDR2 SASEGT. V gave up 10 bases and J gave up 11 bases, with 14 bases separating them. This CDR3 has 10 amino acids. The CDR3 DNA sequence: TGTGCCATTACGCGGGTTTCCGCTTTCTTT. It encodes CAITRVSAFF.